Listed below are T cell receptor beta chains from one sample, sequenced in a study of graft-versus-host responses after intestinal transplantation. Profiled with immunoSEQ multiplex PCR; TCRdb holds only in-frame clones, not every one. The repertoire has about 3,000 clones, approximately 34% of them found once; the top ten carry under 8%. The sample here was alloreactive CD4+ T cells from a mixed lymphocyte reaction culture, taken before transplantation. The origin of the receptors is a human patient who was an organ donor for intestinal transplantation. CDR3s include the opening cysteine and the closing phenylalanine or tryptophan. D genes are given only for firm matches. Expanded clones are given a class, and other clones once, few, many or no size at all.

J gene: TRBJ2-6
V gene: TRBV18
D gene: TRBD1
clone size: .
CDR3 protein: CASSPQPGQGFSGANVLTF
CDR3 DNA: TGTGCCAGCTCACCTCAGCCGGGACAGGGTTTCTCTGGGGCCAACGTCCTGACTTTC

J gene: TRBJ2-2
V gene: TRBV7-8
D gene: .
clone size: .
CDR3 protein: CASSLLIGGHVTGELFF
CDR3 DNA: TGTGCCAGCAGCTTACTCATCGGGGGGCATGTCACCGGGGAGCTGTTTTTT

J gene: TRBJ1-3
V gene: TRBV18
D gene: .
clone size: medium-sized
CDR3 protein: CASSPRAGDTIYF
CDR3 DNA: TGTGCCAGCTCACCCCGGGCGGGGGACACCATATATTTT

J gene: TRBJ2-1
V gene: TRBV2
D gene: TRBD2
clone size: .
CDR3 protein: CASSVSGGAYNEQFF
CDR3 DNA: TGTGCCAGCAGTGTTAGCGGGGGGGCTTACAATGAGCAGTTCTTC

J gene: TRBJ1-5
V gene: TRBV6-6
D gene: .
clone size: .
CDR3 protein: CASSYSIGKNQPQHF
CDR3 DNA: TGTGCCAGCAGTTACTCGATTGGTAAAAATCAGCCCCAGCATTTT

J gene: TRBJ2-5
V gene: TRBV6-6
D gene: TRBD2
clone size: few
CDR3 protein: CASSDLAGGQETQYF
CDR3 DNA: TGTGCCAGCAGTGACTTAGCGGGGGGACAAGAGACCCAGTACTTC

J gene: TRBJ2-4
V gene: TRBV7-3
D gene: .
clone size: .
CDR3 protein: CASSLKAGNIQYF
CDR3 DNA: TGTGCCAGCAGCTTAAAAGCGGGAAACATTCAGTACTTC

J gene: TRBJ1-2
V gene: TRBV5-4
D gene: .
clone size: medium-sized
CDR3 protein: CASSLDSNYGYTF
CDR3 DNA: TGTGCCAGCAGCTTGGATTCGAACTATGGCTACACCTTC

J gene: TRBJ2-7
V gene: TRBV6-6
D gene: .
clone size: few
CDR3 protein: CASTELREQYF
CDR3 DNA: TGTGCCAGCACGGAACTTCGGGAGCAGTACTTC

J gene: TRBJ2-7
V gene: TRBV6-5
D gene: TRBD1
clone size: .
CDR3 protein: CASIHTGGAYEQYF
CDR3 DNA: TGTGCCAGCATTCACACAGGGGGCGCCTACGAGCAGTACTTC

J gene: TRBJ2-1
V gene: TRBV7-3
D gene: TRBD1
clone size: few
CDR3 protein: CASSLGQGYNQEQFF
CDR3 DNA: TGTGCCAGCAGCTTAGGACAGGGCTACAATCAAGAGCAGTTCTTC

J gene: TRBJ2-7
V gene: TRBV28
D gene: .
clone size: .
CDR3 protein: CASSLGYEQYF
CDR3 DNA: TGTGCCAGCAGTTTAGGTTACGAGCAGTACTTC

J gene: TRBJ1-1
V gene: TRBV29-1
D gene: .
clone size: .
CDR3 protein: CSVDVRGATEAFF
CDR3 DNA: TGCAGCGTCGACGTACGGGGTGCAACTGAAGCTTTCTTT

J gene: TRBJ2-1
V gene: TRBV4-1
D gene: TRBD2
clone size: .
CDR3 protein: CASSQVGAGGLSYNEQFF
CDR3 DNA: TGCGCCAGCAGCCAAGTCGGGGCGGGGGGCCTCTCCTACAATGAGCAGTTCTTC

J gene: TRBJ2-3
V gene: TRBV11-2
D gene: .
clone size: .
CDR3 protein: CASSLEGGVTDTQYF
CDR3 DNA: TGTGCCAGCAGCTTAGAAGGCGGGGTCACAGATACGCAGTATTTT

J gene: TRBJ1-6
V gene: TRBV6-6
D gene: .
clone size: .
CDR3 protein: CASRDLGRGHNSPLHF
CDR3 DNA: TGTGCCAGCAGGGATCTGGGCAGGGGACATAATTCACCCCTCCACTTT

J gene: TRBJ1-6
V gene: TRBV2
D gene: TRBD1
clone size: few
CDR3 protein: CASNTEQGAVLHF
CDR3 DNA: TGTGCCAGCAATACAGAGCAGGGGGCAGTCCTCCACTTT

J gene: TRBJ2-6
V gene: TRBV5-4
D gene: TRBD2
clone size: large
CDR3 protein: CASSGIAGFDSSGANVLTF
CDR3 DNA: TGTGCCAGCAGCGGGATAGCGGGGTTCGATAGCTCTGGGGCCAACGTCCTGACTTTC

J gene: TRBJ2-3
V gene: TRBV27
D gene: TRBD1
clone size: medium-sized
CDR3 protein: CASRGQGAVRTDTQYF
CDR3 DNA: TGTGCCAGCAGGGGACAGGGGGCAGTACGTACAGATACGCAGTATTTT

J gene: TRBJ2-5
V gene: TRBV30
D gene: TRBD2
clone size: medium-sized
CDR3 protein: CAWTSGGETQYF
CDR3 DNA: TGTGCCTGGACTAGCGGGGGAGAGACCCAGTACTTC

J gene: TRBJ1-3
V gene: TRBV21-1
D gene: .
clone size: .
CDR3 protein: CASTPPLTVGQGPLLGNTIYF
CDR3 DNA: TGTGCCAGCACCCCTCCCCTAACCGTAGGACAGGGGCCTCTCCTTGGAAACACCATATATTTT

J gene: TRBJ1-3
V gene: TRBV6-5
D gene: TRBD1
clone size: few
CDR3 protein: CASSVQGAAGNTIYF
CDR3 DNA: TGTGCCAGCAGCGTCCAGGGGGCGGCTGGAAACACCATATATTTT

J gene: TRBJ2-1
V gene: TRBV27
D gene: .
clone size: few
CDR3 protein: CASSSRMGDGYRYNEQFF
CDR3 DNA: TGTGCCAGCAGTTCTCGAATGGGAGATGGTTATCGCTACAATGAGCAGTTCTTC

J gene: TRBJ1-3
V gene: TRBV15
D gene: .
clone size: .
CDR3 protein: CATSRGPRQGGNTIYF
CDR3 DNA: TGTGCCACCAGCAGAGGGCCCCGGCAGGGGGGAAACACCATATATTTT

J gene: TRBJ2-1
V gene: TRBV9
D gene: .
clone size: few
CDR3 protein: CASSLGTLLWNEQFF
CDR3 DNA: TGTGCCAGCAGCCTGGGGACACTGCTTTGGAATGAGCAGTTCTTC

J gene: TRBJ2-3
V gene: TRBV30
D gene: .
clone size: .
CDR3 protein: CAWAGSADTQYF
CDR3 DNA: TGTGCCTGGGCAGGAAGCGCAGATACGCAGTATTTT

J gene: TRBJ2-1
V gene: TRBV7-3
D gene: .
clone size: .
CDR3 protein: CASRERAGSYNEQFF
CDR3 DNA: TGTGCCAGCAGAGAAAGGGCGGGCTCCTACAATGAGCAGTTCTTC

J gene: TRBJ2-1
V gene: TRBV6-5
D gene: TRBD1
clone size: .
CDR3 protein: CASSAPGQGNNEQFF
CDR3 DNA: TGTGCCAGCAGTGCGCCGGGACAGGGGAACAATGAGCAGTTCTTC

J gene: TRBJ2-5
V gene: TRBV2
D gene: .
clone size: few
CDR3 protein: CASSYRAGETQYF
CDR3 DNA: TGTGCCAGCAGTTACAGGGCCGGAGAGACCCAGTACTTC

J gene: TRBJ1-6
V gene: TRBV11-3
D gene: .
clone size: .
CDR3 protein: CASTKLAGIRDSPLHF
CDR3 DNA: TGTGCCAGCACCAAATTAGCCGGGATTAGAGATTCACCCCTCCACTTT

J gene: TRBJ1-1
V gene: TRBV7-2
D gene: .
clone size: large
CDR3 protein: CASSLQRVNTEAFF
CDR3 DNA: TGTGCCAGCAGCTTACAGAGGGTGAACACTGAAGCTTTCTTT

J gene: TRBJ2-1
V gene: TRBV29-1
D gene: .
clone size: .
CDR3 protein: CSVDAGVDYNEQFF
CDR3 DNA: TGCAGCGTTGATGCAGGGGTTGACTACAATGAGCAGTTCTTC

J gene: TRBJ1-4
V gene: TRBV7-3
D gene: .
clone size: .
CDR3 protein: CASSLGRSTNEKLFF
CDR3 DNA: TGTGCCAGCAGCTTAGGTCGGTCAACTAATGAAAAACTGTTTTTT

J gene: TRBJ2-7
V gene: TRBV6-7
D gene: .
clone size: few
CDR3 protein: CASSEASDEQYF
CDR3 DNA: TGTGCCAGCAGTGAAGCCTCAGACGAGCAGTACTTC

J gene: TRBJ1-1
V gene: TRBV7-9
D gene: .
clone size: .
CDR3 protein: CASSPSETEAFF
CDR3 DNA: TGTGCCAGCAGCCCGAGCGAGACTGAAGCTTTCTTT

J gene: TRBJ1-1
V gene: TRBV7-8
D gene: .
clone size: .
CDR3 protein: CASSLRGRGAFF
CDR3 DNA: TGTGCCAGCAGCCTCCGGGGCAGGGGAGCTTTCTTT

J gene: TRBJ1-3
V gene: TRBV21-1
D gene: .
clone size: .
CDR3 protein: CASSTAVATNARNTIYF
CDR3 DNA: TGTGCCAGCAGTACGGCAGTAGCTACAAACGCACGAAACACCATATATTTT

J gene: TRBJ1-2
V gene: TRBV6-6
D gene: TRBD1
clone size: .
CDR3 protein: CASRGQETNYGYTF
CDR3 DNA: TGTGCCAGCAGAGGACAGGAGACTAACTATGGCTACACCTTC

J gene: TRBJ1-1
V gene: TRBV5-5
D gene: .
clone size: .
CDR3 protein: CASSFIDNTEAFF
CDR3 DNA: TGTGCCAGCAGCTTTATAGATAACACTGAAGCTTTCTTT

J gene: TRBJ2-2
V gene: TRBV7-9
D gene: TRBD2
clone size: .
CDR3 protein: CASSFIGGAGELFF
CDR3 DNA: TGTGCCAGCAGCTTCATCGGGGGGGCCGGGGAGCTGTTTTTT

J gene: TRBJ1-6
V gene: TRBV9
D gene: .
clone size: .
CDR3 protein: CASSVEQGNSPLHF
CDR3 DNA: TGTGCCAGCAGCGTAGAGCAGGGAAATTCACCCCTCCACTTT

J gene: TRBJ2-7
V gene: TRBV6-1
D gene: .
clone size: medium-sized
CDR3 protein: CASGDILSYEQYF
CDR3 DNA: TGTGCCAGCGGGGACATACTCTCCTACGAGCAGTACTTC

J gene: TRBJ2-3
V gene: TRBV10-3
D gene: .
clone size: .
CDR3 protein: CAIRVSAGLTDTQYF
CDR3 DNA: TGTGCCATCAGGGTCTCGGCAGGGCTCACAGATACGCAGTATTTT

J gene: TRBJ2-5
V gene: TRBV11-2
D gene: .
clone size: few
CDR3 protein: CASSLPPVETQYF
CDR3 DNA: TGTGCCAGCAGCTTACCCCCAGTCGAGACCCAGTACTTC

J gene: TRBJ1-5
V gene: TRBV4-2
D gene: .
clone size: .
CDR3 protein: CASSQGHNSNQPQHF
CDR3 DNA: TGTGCCAGCAGCCAGGGACATAATAGCAATCAGCCCCAGCATTTT